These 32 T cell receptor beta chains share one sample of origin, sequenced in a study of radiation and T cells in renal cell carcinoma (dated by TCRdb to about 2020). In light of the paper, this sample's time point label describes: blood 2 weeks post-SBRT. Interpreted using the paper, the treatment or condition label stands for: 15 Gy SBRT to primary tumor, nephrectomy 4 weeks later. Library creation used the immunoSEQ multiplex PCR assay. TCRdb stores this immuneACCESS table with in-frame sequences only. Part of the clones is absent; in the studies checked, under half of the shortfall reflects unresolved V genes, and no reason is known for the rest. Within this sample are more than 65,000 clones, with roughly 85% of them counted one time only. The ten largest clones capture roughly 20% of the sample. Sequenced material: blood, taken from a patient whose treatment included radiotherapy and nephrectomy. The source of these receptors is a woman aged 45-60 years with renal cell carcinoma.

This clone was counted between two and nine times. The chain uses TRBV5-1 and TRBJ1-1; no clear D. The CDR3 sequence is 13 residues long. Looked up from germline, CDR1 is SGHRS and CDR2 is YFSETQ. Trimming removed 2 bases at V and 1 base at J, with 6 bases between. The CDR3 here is CASSLDSNTEAFF. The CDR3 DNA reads TGCGCCAGCAGCTTAGATTCGAACACTGAAGCTTTCTTT.

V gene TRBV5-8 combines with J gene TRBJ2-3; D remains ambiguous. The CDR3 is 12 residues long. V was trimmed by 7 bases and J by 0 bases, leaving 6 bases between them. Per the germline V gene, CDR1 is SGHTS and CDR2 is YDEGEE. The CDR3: CASSLSTDTQYF. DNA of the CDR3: TGTGCCAGCTCTCTTAGCACAGATACGCAGTATTTT.

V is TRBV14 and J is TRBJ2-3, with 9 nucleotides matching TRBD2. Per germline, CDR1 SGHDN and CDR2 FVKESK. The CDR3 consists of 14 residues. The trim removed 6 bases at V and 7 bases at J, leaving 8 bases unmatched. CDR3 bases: TGTGCCAGCAGTCCTCTGGGACTAGCCAATACGCAGTATTTT. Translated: CASSPLGLANTQYF.

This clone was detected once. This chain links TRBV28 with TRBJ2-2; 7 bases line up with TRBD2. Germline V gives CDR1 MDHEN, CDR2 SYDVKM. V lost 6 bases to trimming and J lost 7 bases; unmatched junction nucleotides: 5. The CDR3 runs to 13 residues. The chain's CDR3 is CASSQGGVGELFF. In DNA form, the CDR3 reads TGTGCCAGCAGCCAGGGAGGGGTCGGGGAGCTGTTTTTT.

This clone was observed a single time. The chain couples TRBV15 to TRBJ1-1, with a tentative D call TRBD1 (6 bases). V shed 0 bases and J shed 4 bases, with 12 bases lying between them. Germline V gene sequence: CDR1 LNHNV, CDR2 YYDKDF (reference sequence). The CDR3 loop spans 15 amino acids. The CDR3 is CATSRERGVGTEAFF. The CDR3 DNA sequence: TGTGCCACCAGCAGAGAGAGGGGGGTAGGCACTGAAGCTTTCTTT.

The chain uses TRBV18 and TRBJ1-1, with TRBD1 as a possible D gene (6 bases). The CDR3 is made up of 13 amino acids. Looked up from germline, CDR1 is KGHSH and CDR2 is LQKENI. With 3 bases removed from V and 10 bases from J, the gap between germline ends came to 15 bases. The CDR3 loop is CASSPEEQGLAFF. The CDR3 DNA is TGTGCCAGCTCACCGGAGGAACAGGGTCTAGCTTTCTTT.

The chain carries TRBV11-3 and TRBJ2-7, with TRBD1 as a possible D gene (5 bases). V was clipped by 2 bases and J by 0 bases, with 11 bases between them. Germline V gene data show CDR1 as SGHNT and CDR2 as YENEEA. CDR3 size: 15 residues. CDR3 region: CASSLRGGLSYEQYF. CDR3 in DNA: TGTGCCAGCAGCTTAAGGGGCGGCCTCTCCTACGAGCAGTACTTC.

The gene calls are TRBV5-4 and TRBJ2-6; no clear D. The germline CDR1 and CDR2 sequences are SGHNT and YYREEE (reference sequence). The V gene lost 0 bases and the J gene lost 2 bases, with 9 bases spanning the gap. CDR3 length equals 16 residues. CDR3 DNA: TGTGCCAGCAGCTTGGTTGGACCCACTGGGGCCAACGTCCTGACTTTC. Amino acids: CASSLVGPTGANVLTF.

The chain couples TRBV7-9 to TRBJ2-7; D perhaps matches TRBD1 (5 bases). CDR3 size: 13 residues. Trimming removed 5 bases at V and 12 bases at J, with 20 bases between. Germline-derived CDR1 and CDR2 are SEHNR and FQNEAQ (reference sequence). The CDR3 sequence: CASSLAQTLRGYF. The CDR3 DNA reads TGTGCCAGCAGCCTTGCGCAGACCCTAAGGGGGTACTTC.

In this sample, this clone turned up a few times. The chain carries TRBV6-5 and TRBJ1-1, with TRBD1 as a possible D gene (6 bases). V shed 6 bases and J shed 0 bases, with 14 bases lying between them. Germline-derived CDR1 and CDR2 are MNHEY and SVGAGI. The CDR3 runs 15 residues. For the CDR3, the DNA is TGTGCCAGCAGACAAAAGGGGGGAGTGAACACTGAAGCTTTCTTT. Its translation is CASRQKGGVNTEAFF.

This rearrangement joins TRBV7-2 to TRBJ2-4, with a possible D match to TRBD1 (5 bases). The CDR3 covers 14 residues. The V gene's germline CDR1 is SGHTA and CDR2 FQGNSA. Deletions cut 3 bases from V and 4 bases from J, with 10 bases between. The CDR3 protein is CASSFRDSKNIQYF. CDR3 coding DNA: TGTGCCAGCAGCTTCCGAGACAGTAAAAACATTCAGTACTTC.

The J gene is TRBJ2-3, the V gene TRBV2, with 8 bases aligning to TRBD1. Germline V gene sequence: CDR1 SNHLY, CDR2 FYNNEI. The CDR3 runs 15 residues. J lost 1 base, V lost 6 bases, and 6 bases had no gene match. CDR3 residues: CASSVTGVGTDTQYF. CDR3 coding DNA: TGTGCCAGCAGCGTGACAGGGGTGGGCACAGATACGCAGTATTTT.

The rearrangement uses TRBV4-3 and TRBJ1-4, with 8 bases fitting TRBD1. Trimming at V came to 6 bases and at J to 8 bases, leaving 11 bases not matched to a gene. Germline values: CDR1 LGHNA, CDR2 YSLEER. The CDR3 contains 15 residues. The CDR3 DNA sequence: TGCGCCAGCAGTTTCTTTCAGGGGGCGGGGGAAAAACTGTTTTTT. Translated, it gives CASSFFQGAGEKLFF.

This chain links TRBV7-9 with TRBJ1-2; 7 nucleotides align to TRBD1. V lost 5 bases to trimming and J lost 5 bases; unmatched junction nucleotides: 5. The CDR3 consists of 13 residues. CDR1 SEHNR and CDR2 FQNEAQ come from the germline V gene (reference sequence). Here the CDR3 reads CASSHGQEYGYTF. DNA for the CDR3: TGTGCCAGCAGCCACGGACAGGAGTATGGCTACACCTTC.

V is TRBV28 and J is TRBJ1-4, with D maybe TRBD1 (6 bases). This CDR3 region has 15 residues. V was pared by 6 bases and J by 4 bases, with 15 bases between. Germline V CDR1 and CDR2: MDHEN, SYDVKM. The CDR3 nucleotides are TGTGCCAGCAGCTCATCCCAGGGGCTTAATGAAAAACTGTTTTTT. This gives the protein CASSSSQGLNEKLFF.

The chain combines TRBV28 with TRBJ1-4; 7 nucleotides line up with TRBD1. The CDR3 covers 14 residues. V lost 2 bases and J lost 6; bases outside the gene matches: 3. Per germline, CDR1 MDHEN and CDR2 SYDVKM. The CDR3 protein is CASSLQGEDEKLFF. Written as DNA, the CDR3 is TGTGCCAGCAGTTTACAGGGGGAAGATGAAAAACTGTTTTTT.

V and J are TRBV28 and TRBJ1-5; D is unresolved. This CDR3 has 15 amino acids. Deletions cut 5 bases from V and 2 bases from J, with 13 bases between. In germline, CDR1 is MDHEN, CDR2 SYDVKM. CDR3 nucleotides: TGTGCCAGCAGTGCCGGGCAAGCCGGCAATCAGCCCCAGCATTTT. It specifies CASSAGQAGNQPQHF.

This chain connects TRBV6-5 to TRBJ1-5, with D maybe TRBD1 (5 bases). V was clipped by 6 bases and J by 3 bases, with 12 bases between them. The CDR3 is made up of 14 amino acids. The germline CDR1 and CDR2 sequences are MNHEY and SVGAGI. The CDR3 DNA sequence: TGTGCCAGCAGGCAGGGCGCCTCCAATCAGCCCCAGCATTTT. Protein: CASRQGASNQPQHF.

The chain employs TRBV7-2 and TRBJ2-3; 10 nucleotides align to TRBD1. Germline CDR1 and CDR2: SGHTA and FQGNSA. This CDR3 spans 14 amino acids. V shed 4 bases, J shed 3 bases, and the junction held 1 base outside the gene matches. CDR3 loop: CASSSDRGTDTQYF. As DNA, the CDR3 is TGTGCCAGCAGCTCGGACAGGGGGACAGATACGCAGTATTTT.

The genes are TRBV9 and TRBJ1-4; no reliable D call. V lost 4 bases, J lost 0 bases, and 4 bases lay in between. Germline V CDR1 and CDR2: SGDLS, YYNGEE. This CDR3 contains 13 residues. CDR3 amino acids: CASSITTNEKLFF. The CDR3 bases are TGTGCCAGCAGCATCACAACTAATGAAAAACTGTTTTTT.

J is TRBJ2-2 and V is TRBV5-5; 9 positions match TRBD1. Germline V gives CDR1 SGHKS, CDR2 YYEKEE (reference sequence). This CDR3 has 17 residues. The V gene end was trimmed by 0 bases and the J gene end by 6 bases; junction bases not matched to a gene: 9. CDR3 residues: CASSLDLGQGRSGELFF. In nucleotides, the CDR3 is TGTGCCAGCAGCTTGGACCTCGGACAGGGGCGGTCCGGGGAGCTGTTTTTT.

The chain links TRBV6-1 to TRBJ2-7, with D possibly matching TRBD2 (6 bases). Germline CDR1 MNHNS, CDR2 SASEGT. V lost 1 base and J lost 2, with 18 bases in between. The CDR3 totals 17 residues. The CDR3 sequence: CASSEGRGTFLTYEQYF. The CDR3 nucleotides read TGTGCCAGCAGTGAAGGGAGGGGCACTTTTCTTACCTACGAGCAGTACTTC.

The CDR3 bases are TGTGCCAGCAGCTTATTGGCAGGGGGAGAGACCCAGTACTTC. Protein: CASSLLAGGETQYF. The V call is TRBV7-9, the J call TRBJ2-5, with 7 bases that match TRBD1. The CDR3 sequence is 14 residues long. Germline loops: CDR1 SEHNR, CDR2 FQNEAQ (reference sequence). The J segment lost 4 bases and the V segment lost 2 bases, leaving 4 bases of the junction unmatched.

Here the CDR3 DNA reads TGTGCCAGCAGACTAGCGGAGATCTACGAGCAGTACTTC. This encodes CASRLAEIYEQYF. The chain combines TRBV2 with TRBJ2-7; 8 positions agree with TRBD2. V shed 6 bases, J shed 3 bases, and the junction held 4 bases outside the gene matches. The CDR3 is made up of 13 amino acids. The germline CDR1 and CDR2 sequences are SNHLY and FYNNEI.

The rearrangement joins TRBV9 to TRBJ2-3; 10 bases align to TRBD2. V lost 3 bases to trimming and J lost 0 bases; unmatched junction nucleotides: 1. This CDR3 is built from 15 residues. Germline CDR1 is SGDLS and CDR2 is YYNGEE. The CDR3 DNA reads TGTGCCAGCAGCGCGACTAGCGGGAGCACAGATACGCAGTATTTT. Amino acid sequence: CASSATSGSTDTQYF.

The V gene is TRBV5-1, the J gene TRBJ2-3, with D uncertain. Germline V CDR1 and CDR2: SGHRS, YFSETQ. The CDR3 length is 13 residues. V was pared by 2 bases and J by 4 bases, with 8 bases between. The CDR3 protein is CASSLATADTQYF. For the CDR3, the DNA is TGCGCCAGCAGCTTAGCCACTGCAGATACGCAGTATTTT.

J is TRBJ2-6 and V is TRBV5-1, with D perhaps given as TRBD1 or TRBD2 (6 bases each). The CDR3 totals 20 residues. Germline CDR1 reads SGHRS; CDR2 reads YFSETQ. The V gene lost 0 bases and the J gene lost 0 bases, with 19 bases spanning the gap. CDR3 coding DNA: TGCGCCAGCAGCTTGGAGGTTATGGGGGGCTGGAGCTCTGGGGCCAACGTCCTGACTTTC. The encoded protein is CASSLEVMGGWSSGANVLTF.

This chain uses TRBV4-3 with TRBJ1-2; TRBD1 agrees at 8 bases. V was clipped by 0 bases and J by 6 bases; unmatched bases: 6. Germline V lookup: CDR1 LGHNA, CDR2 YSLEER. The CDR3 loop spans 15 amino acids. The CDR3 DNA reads TGCGCCAGCAGCCAAGATGGGCAGGGGGCGGATGGCTACACCTTC. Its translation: CASSQDGQGADGYTF.

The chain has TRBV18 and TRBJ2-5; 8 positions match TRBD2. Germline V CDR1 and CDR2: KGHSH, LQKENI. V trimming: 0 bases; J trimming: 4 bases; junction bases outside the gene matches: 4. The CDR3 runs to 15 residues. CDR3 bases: TGTGCCAGCTCACCACCGGGCCTAGCGGGAGAGACCCAGTACTTC. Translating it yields CASSPPGLAGETQYF.

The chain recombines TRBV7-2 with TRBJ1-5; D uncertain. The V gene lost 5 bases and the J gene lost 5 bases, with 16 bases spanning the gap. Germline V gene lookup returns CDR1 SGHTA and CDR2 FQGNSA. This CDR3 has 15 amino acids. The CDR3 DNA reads TGTGCCAGCAGCCCGGCCGCCAGATACTATCAGCCCCAGCATTTT. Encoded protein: CASSPAARYYQPQHF. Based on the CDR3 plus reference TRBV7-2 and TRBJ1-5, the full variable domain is GAGVSQSPSNKVTEKGKDVELRCDPISGHTALYWYRQSLGQGLEFLIYFQGNSAPDKSGLPSDRFSAERTGGSVSTLTIQRTQQEDSAVYLCASSPAARYYQPQHFGDGTRLSIL.

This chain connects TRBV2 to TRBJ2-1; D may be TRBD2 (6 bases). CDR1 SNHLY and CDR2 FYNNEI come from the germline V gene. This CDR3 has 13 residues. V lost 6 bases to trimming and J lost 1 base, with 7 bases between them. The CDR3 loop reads CASSRESYNEQFF. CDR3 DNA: TGTGCCAGCAGCCGGGAGTCCTACAATGAGCAGTTCTTC.

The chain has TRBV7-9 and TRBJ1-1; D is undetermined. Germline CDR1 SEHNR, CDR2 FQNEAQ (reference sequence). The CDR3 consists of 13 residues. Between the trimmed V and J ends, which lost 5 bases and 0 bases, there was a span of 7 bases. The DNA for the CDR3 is TGTGCCAGCAGCCCGACCCTGAACACTGAAGCTTTCTTT. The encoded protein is CASSPTLNTEAFF.